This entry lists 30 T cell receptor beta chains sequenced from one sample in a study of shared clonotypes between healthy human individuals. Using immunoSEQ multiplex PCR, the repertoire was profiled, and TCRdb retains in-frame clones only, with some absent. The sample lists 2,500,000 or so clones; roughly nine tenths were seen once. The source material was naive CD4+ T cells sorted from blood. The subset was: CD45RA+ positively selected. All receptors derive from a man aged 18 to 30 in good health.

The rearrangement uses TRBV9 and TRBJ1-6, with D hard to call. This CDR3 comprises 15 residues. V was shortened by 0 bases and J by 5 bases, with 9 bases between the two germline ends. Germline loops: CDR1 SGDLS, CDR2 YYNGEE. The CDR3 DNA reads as TGTGCCAGCAGCGTAGACCCAGCTGATAATTCACCCCTCCACTTT. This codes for CASSVDPADNSPLHF.

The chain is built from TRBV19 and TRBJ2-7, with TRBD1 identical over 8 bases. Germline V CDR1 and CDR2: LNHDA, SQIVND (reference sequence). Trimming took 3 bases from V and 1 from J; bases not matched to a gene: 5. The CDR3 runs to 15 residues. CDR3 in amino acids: CASSIGQGRSYEQYF. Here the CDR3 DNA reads TGTGCCAGTAGTATCGGACAGGGTAGGTCCTACGAGCAGTACTTC.

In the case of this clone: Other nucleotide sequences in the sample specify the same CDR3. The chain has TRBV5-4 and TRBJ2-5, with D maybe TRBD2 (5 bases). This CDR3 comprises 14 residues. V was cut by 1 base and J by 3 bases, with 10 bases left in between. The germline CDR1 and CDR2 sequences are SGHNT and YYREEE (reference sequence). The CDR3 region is CASSLRGREETQYF. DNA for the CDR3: TGTGCCAGCAGCTTGCGGGGTCGGGAAGAGACCCAGTACTTC.

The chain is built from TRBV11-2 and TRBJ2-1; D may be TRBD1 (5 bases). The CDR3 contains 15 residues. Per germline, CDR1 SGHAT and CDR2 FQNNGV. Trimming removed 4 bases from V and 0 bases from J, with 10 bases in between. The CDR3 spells CASSSDGASYNEQFF. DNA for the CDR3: TGTGCCAGCAGCTCCGATGGGGCCTCCTACAATGAGCAGTTCTTC. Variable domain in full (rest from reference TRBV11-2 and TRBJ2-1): EAGVAQSPRYKIIEKRQSVAFWCNPISGHATLYWYQQILGQGPKLLIQFQNNGVVDDSQLPKDRFSAERLKGVDSTLKIQPAKLEDSAVYLCASSSDGASYNEQFFGPGTRLTVL.

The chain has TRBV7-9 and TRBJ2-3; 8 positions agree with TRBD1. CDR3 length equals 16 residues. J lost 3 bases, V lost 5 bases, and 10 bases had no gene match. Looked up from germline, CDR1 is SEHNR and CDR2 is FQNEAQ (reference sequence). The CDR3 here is CASSPNRGYSTDTQYF. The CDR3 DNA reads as TGTGCCAGCAGCCCCAACAGGGGGTACTCAACAGATACGCAGTATTTT.

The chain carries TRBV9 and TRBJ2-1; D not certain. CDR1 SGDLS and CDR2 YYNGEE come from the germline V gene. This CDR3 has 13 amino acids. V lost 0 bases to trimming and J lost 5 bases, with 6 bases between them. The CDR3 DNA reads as TGTGCCAGCAGCGTAGCCCCTGACAATGAGCAGTTCTTC. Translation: CASSVAPDNEQFF.

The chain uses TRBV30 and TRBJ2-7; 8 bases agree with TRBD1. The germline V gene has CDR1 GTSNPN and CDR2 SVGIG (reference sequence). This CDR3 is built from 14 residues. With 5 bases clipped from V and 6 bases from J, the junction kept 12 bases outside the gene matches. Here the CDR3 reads CAWGYGTGFSEQYF. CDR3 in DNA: TGTGCCTGGGGATACGGGACAGGTTTTAGCGAGCAGTACTTC.

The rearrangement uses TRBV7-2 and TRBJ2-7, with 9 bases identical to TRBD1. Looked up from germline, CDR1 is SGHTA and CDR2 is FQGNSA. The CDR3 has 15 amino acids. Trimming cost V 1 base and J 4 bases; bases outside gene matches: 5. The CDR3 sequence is CASSLVQDRGYEQYF. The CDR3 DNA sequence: TGTGCCAGCAGCTTAGTGCAGGACAGGGGTTACGAGCAGTACTTC.

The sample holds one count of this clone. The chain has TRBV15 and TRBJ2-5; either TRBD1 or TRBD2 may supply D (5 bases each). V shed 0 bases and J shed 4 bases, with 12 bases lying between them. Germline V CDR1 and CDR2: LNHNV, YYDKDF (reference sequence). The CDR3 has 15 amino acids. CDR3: CATSRDLGDGETQYF. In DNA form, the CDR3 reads TGTGCCACCAGCAGAGATCTGGGGGACGGAGAGACCCAGTACTTC.

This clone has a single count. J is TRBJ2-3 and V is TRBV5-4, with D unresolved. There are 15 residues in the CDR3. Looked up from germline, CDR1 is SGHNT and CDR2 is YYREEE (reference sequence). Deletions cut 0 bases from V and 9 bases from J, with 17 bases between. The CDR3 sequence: CASSLDTNPHRTQYF. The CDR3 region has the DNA TGTGCCAGCAGCTTGGATACCAACCCACATAGGACGCAGTATTTT.

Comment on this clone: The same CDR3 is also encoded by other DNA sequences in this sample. CDR3 region: CASSLVAANTEAFF. The DNA for the CDR3 is TGTGCCAGCAGCTTAGTAGCGGCGAACACTGAAGCTTTCTTT. This chain joins TRBV7-9 and TRBJ1-1; D gene ambiguous. The CDR3 sequence is 14 residues long. CDR1 SEHNR and CDR2 FQNEAQ come from the germline V gene (reference sequence). The V and J ends lost 1 base and 1 base respectively, with 7 bases between them.

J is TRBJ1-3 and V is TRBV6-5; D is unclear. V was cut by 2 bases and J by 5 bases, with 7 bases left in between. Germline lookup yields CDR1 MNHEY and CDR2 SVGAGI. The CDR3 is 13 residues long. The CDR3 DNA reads TGTGCCAGCAGTTACGGGATACGAAACACCATATATTTT. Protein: CASSYGIRNTIYF.

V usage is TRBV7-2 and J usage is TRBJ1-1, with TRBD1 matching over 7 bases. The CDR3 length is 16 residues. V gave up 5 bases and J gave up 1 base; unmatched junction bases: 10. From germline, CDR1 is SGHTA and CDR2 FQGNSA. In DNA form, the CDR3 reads TGTGCCAGCAGCCTTCTCCCTCGACAGGGGAACACTGAAGCTTTCTTT. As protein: CASSLLPRQGNTEAFF.

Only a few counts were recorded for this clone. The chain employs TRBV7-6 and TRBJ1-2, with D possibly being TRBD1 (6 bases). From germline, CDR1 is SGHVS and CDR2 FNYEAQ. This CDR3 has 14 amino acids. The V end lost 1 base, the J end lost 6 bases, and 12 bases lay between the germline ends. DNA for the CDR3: TGTGCCAGCAGCTTAGTTGGGACAACGGATGGCTACACCTTC. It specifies CASSLVGTTDGYTF.

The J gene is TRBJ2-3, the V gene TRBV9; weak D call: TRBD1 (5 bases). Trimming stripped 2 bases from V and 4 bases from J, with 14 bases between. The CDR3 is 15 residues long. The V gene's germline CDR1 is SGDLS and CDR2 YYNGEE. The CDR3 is CASSVSGLSPDTQYF. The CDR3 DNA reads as TGTGCCAGCAGCGTGTCAGGGCTCTCTCCAGATACGCAGTATTTT.

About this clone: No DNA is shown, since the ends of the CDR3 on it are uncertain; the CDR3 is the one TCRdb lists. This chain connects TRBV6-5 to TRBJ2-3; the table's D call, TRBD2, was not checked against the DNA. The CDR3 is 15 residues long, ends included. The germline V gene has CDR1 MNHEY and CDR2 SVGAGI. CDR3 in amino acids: CASSSSLRETDTQYF.

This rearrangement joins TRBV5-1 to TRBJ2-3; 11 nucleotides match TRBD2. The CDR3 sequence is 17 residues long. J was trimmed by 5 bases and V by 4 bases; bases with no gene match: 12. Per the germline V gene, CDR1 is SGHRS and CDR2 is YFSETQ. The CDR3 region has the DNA TGCGCCAGCAGCGCTTTACTAGCGGGGGATATGGGAGATACGCAGTATTTT. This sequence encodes CASSALLAGDMGDTQYF. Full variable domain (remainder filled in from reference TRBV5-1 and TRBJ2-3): KAGVTQTPRYLIKTRGQQVTLSCSPISGHRSVSWYQQTPGQGLQFLFEYFSETQRNKGNFPGRFSGRQFSNSRSEMNVSTLELGDSALYLCASSALLAGDMGDTQYFGPGTRLTVL.

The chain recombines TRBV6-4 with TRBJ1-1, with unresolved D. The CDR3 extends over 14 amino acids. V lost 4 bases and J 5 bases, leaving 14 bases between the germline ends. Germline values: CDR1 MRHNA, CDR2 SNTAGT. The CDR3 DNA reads TGTGCCAGCAGTGTCTGGAGGGTTGGAACTGAAGCTTTCTTT. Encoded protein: CASSVWRVGTEAFF.

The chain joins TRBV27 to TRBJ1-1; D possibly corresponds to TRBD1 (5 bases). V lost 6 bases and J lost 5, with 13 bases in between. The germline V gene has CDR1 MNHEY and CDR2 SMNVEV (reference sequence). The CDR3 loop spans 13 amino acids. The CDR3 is CASRIRANTEAFF. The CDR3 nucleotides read TGTGCCAGCAGGATCAGGGCGAATACTGAAGCTTTCTTT.

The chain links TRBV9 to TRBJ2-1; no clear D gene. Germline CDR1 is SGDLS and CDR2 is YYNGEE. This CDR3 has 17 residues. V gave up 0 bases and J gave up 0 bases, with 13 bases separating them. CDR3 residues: CASSVASIVPSYNEQFF. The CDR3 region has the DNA TGTGCCAGCAGCGTAGCCTCCATTGTACCCTCCTACAATGAGCAGTTCTTC.

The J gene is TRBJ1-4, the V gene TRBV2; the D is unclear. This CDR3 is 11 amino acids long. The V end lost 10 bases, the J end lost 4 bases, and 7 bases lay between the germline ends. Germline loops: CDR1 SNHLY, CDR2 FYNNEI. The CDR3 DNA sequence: TGTGCCACCTTCAGTAATGAAAAACTGTTTTTT. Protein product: CATFSNEKLFF.

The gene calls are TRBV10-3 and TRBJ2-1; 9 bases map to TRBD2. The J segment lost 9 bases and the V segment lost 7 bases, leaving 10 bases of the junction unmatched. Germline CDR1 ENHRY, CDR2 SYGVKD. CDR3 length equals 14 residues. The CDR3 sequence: CAITVAGVAGEQFF. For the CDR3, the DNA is TGTGCCATCACCGTAGCGGGGGTAGCCGGTGAGCAGTTCTTC.

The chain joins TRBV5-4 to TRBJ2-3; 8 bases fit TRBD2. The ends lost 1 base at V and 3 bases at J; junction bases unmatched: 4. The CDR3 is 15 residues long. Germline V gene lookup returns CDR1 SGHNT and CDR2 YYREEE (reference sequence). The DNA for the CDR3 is TGTGCCAGCAGCTTGAGCGGGAGTCCTACAGATACGCAGTATTTT. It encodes CASSLSGSPTDTQYF.

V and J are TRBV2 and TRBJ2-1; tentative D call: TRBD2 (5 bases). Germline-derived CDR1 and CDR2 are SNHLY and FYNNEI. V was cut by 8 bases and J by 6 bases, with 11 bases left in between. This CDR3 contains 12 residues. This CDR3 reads CASRPRGNEQFF. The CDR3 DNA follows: TGTGCCAGCCGTCCCCGGGGCAATGAGCAGTTCTTC. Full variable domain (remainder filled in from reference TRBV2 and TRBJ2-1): EPEVTQTPSHQVTQMGQEVILRCVPISNHLYFYWYRQILGQKVEFLVSFYNNEISEKSEIFDDQFSVERPDGSNFTLKIRSTKLEDSAMYFCASRPRGNEQFFGPGTRLTVL.

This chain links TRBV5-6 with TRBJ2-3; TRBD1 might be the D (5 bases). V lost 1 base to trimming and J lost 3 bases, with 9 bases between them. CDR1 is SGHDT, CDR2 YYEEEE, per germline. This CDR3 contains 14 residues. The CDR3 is CASSLQGWTDTQYF. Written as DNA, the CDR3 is TGTGCCAGCAGCTTGCAGGGATGGACAGATACGCAGTATTTT.

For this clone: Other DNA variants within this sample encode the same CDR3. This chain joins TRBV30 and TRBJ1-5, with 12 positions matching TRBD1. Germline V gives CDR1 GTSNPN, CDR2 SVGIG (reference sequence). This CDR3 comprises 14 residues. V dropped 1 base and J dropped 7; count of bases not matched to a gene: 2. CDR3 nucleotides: TGTGCCTGGAGTGGAGGGACAGGGGGCCAGCCCCAGCATTTT. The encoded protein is CAWSGGTGGQPQHF.

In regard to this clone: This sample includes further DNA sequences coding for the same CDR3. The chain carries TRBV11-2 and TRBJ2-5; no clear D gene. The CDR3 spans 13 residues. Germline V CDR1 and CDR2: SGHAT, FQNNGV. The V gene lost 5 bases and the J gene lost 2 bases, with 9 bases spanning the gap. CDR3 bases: TGTGCCAGCAGCCTGGGTCTGCAAGAGACCCAGTACTTC. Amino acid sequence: CASSLGLQETQYF.

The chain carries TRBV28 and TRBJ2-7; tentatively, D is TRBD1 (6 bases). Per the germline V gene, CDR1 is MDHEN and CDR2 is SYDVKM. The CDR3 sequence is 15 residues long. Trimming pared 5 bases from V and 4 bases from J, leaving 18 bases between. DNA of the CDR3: TGTGCCAGCAGTCCTCATTATGGACAGCTTTACGAGCAGTACTTC. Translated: CASSPHYGQLYEQYF. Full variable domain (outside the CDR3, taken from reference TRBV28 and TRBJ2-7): DVKVTQSSRYLVKRTGEKVFLECVQDMDHENMFWYRQDPGLGLRLIYFSYDVKMKEKGDIPEGYSVSREKKERFSLILESASTNQTSMYLCASSPHYGQLYEQYFGPGTRLTVT.

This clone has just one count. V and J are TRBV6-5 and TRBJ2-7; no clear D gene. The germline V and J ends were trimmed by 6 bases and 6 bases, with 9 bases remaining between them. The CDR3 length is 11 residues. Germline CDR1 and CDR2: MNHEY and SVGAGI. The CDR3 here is CASSLASEQYF. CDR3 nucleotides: TGTGCCAGCAGCCTGGCGAGCGAGCAGTACTTC.

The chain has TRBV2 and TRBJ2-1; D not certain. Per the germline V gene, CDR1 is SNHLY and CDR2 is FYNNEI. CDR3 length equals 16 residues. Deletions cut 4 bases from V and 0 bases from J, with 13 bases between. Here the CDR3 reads CASSVGRESSYNEQFF. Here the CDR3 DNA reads TGTGCCAGCAGTGTGGGCCGCGAGAGCTCCTACAATGAGCAGTTCTTC.